This T cell receptor beta chain emerged from a study of blood T cell repertoires in COVID-19. On the study more broadly: Specimens from acute and convalescent COVID-19 originated in the United States, Italy and Spain. From T cells, B-cell-depleted T cells, or PBMCs came the material, which was cDNA or gDNA.

This clone was seen a single time. Germline V gives CDR1 SGHNT, CDR2 YYREEE (reference sequence). V trimming: 4 bases; J trimming: 6 bases; junction bases outside the gene matches: 9. This CDR3 has 15 amino acids. The authors' processing: Amplification of reference gene primers provided the estimated nucleated cell counts. Profiling relied on immunoSEQ multiplex PCR, and the TCRdb table lists in-frame clones only, not all of them. V and J calls and clone size are those listed in that table; D and trimming were worked out from the DNA. The sample includes approximately 100,000 clones, roughly 76% of them seen just once.

Sequenced: peripheral blood. This sequence originates from a human donor in a cohort sampled during active COVID-19. The chain couples TRBV5-4 to TRBJ1-2; 10 bases agree with TRBD1. The CDR3 nucleotides are TGTGCCAGCAGCAGCCACAGCGGGACAGGGGATGGCTACACCTTC. Its translation is CASSSHSGTGDGYTF.